This T cell receptor beta chain was retrieved from a study of OX40 agonist ivuxolimab in advanced cancers. About the full investigation: Ivuxolimab was an agonistic, fully human IgG2 monoclonal antibody directed against OX40 (CD134), a costimulatory receptor. Patients were allowed to have had prior anti-PD-1, anti-PD-L1 or anti-CTLA-4 therapy, and approximately 37% of the dose-escalation patients had been treated with checkpoint inhibitors. The point of sequencing TCRbeta in the periphery was to test whether ivuxolimab changed TCR sequence diversity and drove clonal T-cell expansion. The paper covers the monotherapy dose-escalation part of the phase I ivuxolimab trial, which included N of about 50 patients. Partial responses occurred in three dose-escalation patients, of whom one had hepatocellular carcinoma and two had cutaneous melanoma. Among the roughly 50 dose-escalation patients, approximately 20 had hepatocellular carcinoma, about 15 melanoma, 9 renal cell carcinoma and 9 head and neck cancer. Intravenous ivuxolimab was administered to patients every 2 weeks at six dose levels: 0.01, 0.1, 0.3, 1.5, 3 and 10 mg/kg. A male proportion of 82.7% and a mean age of approximately 55 years, ranging from roughly 23 to 80, were recorded for the dose-escalation cohort.

Patients with a history of autoimmune disease or receiving systemic immunosuppression were excluded from the trial. Peripheral blood for TCR sequencing was collected from all dose cohorts at baseline, on cycle 4 day 1, and on cycle 7 day 1. The samples were drawn from a first-in-human, open-label, multicenter phase I dose-escalation trial of ivuxolimab. Adults with locally advanced or metastatic melanoma, renal cell carcinoma, hepatocellular carcinoma or head and neck squamous cell carcinoma were enrolled in the trial. Before TCR sequencing, CD4+ T cells and CD8+ T cells were sorted from peripheral blood as separate populations. In regard to this clone: Its target antigen remains unknown. The record has no base qualities; no much larger clone is one base away.

The germline V gene provides CDR1 KGHSH and CDR2 LQKENI. Its CDR3 holds 14 amino acids, cysteine through phenylalanine. The CDR3 DNA has 42 bases and is translated from base 1. The V end gives up 3 bases and the J end 7 bases, leaving 8 bases in the junction not matched to a gene. What the study reported, not specific to this receptor: Partial responders in the 0.1-3.0 mg/kg groups had among the lowest normalized peripheral clonal expansion, especially among CD8+ T cells. The antigen specificity of the peripheral T cells that underwent clonal expansion was not determined. At doses from 0.1 to 3.0 mg/kg, clonal expansion was seen in both CD4+ and CD8+ blood T cells between baseline and week 6. Low levels of normalized T-cell clonal expansion were also seen in some nonresponding patients. On average, CD8+ T cells showed more expanded clones than CD4+ T cells after ivuxolimab.

Genomic DNA was isolated from the sorted cells so that the TCRbeta CDR3 region could be sequenced. The immunoSEQ Assay was used to sequence the TCRbeta CDR3 regions. What TCRdb holds here is the immuneACCESS table cut down to in-frame rearrangements. Part of the clones is not present; checked against another copy, under half of the missing clones reflect an unresolved V gene, and the others are unexplained. The sample has tens of thousands of clones on record, more than 85% of them singletons. The top ten hold around 1.1% of the sample. The sequencing here drew on CD4+ or CD8+ T cells sorted from blood, taken in a trial of the OX40 agonist ivuxolimab. This TCR derives from an adult with an advanced solid tumor such as melanoma, head and neck, liver or kidney cancer. The rearrangement joined TRBV18 to TRBJ1-1, with 7 bases in between that match TRBD1. The CDR3 protein is CASSPPGTVGEAFF. Here is the DNA: TGTGCCAGCTCACCCCCCGGGACAGTAGGTGAAGCTTTCTTT.